The rows below give T cell receptor beta chains drawn from one sample of a study of shared clonotypes between healthy human individuals. Using immunoSEQ multiplex PCR, the repertoire was profiled, and TCRdb retains in-frame clones only, with some absent. Of 2,500,000 or so clones in the sample, 93% were seen once. Sequences were obtained from naive CD4+ T cells from PBMCs. The source of these receptors is a man between 18 and 29 years old in good health. Some clones in this sample may be carry-over from other donors' samples. The CDR3 runs from the conserved cysteine through the conserved F or W. D genes are given only for firm matches. Where a row states a size, it is once, few, many or the class of an expanded clone; other rows omit it.

size	D	V	J	DNA	CDR3
-	-	TRBV19	TRBJ1-1	TGTGCCAGTAGCGGACGGGGGAGCACTGAAGCTTTCTTT	CASSGRGSTEAFF
-	TRBD1	TRBV7-3	TRBJ2-3	TGTGCCAGCAGCTTAGGGGCAGGGGGTCCAACAGATACGCAGTATTTT	CASSLGAGGPTDTQYF
-	-	TRBV5-1	TRBJ1-1	TGCGCCAGCAGCACCAGGGGATTGGCTTTCTTT	CASSTRGLAFF
-	-	TRBV30	TRBJ1-1	TGTGCCTGGAGTGTACAAAGGGGAACTGGAGCTTTCTTT	CAWSVQRGTGAFF
-	-	TRBV5-1	TRBJ1-1	TGCGCCAGCAGCTTGGTGGTGGCCGGTGGCACTGAAGCTTTCTTT	CASSLVVAGGTEAFF
-	-	TRBV6-1	TRBJ1-1	TGTGCCAGCAGAACACAGGGCGGTAAGAACTCTGAAGCTTTCTTT	CASRTQGGKNSEAFF
-	-	TRBV14	TRBJ2-1	TGTGCCAGCAGCCTAGGACAGTGGTACAATGAGCAGTTCTTC	CASSLGQWYNEQFF
-	-	TRBV5-4	TRBJ2-7	TGTGCCAGCAGTCGGGAGATAAGCTCCTACGAGCAGTACTTC	CASSREISSYEQYF
-	-	TRBV6-6	TRBJ2-6	TGTGCCAGCGGGGCCTCTGGGGCCAACGTCCTGACTTTC	CASGASGANVLTF
once	-	TRBV27	TRBJ2-3	TGTGCCAGCAGCTCCCGGGATCTCGCCACAGATACGCAGTATTTT	CASSSRDLATDTQYF
-	-	TRBV5-6	TRBJ2-7	TGTGCCAGCAGCTGGGGTAGTAGCCACTACGAGCAGTACTTC	CASSWGSSHYEQYF
-	TRBD1	TRBV19	TRBJ2-5	TGTGCCAGTAGTATGGGACAGGGATCGCAACAAGAGACCCAGTACTTC	CASSMGQGSQQETQYF
-	TRBD2	TRBV18	TRBJ2-1	TGTGCCAGCTCCCGAGGGACTAGCGGGAGCACAGAGCAGTTCTTC	CASSRGTSGSTEQFF